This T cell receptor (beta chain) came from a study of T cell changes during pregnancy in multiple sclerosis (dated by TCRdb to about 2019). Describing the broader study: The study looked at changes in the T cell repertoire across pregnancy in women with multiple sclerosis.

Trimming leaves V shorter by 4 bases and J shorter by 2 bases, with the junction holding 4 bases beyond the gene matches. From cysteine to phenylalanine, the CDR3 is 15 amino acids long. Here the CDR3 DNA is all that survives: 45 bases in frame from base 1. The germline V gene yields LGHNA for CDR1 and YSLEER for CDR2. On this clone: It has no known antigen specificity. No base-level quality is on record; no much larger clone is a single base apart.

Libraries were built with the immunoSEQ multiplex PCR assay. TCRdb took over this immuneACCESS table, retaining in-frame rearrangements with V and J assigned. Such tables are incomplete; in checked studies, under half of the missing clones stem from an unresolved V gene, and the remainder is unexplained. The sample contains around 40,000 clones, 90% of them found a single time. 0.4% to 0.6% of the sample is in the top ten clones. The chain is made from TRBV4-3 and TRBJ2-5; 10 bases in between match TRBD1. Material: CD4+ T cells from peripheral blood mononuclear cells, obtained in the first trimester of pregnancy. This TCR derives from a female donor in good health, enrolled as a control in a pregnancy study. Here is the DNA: TGCGCCAGCAGCCGGACAGGGGGAAAACAAGAGACCCAGTACTTC. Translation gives CASSRTGGKQETQYF.